This TCR beta chain stems from a study of response to subunit inactivated influenza vaccine. Study outcomes and limitations: The authors put forward the suggestion that each seasonal influenza vaccination may bring in only a limited number of new T cells.

A remark on this clonotype: Its antigen is not known.

MiXCR was run by TCRdb on the RT-PCR reads, yielding one entry per CDR3 protein. The table includes 530,000 or so distinct CDR3 sequences, about 15% detected once. The CDR3 length is 14 residues. With V trimmed by 3 bases and J by 6 bases, 5 bases remained unmatched. This clonotype was sampled from a man aged 50-59 years who received an inactivated influenza vaccine. The chain joins TRBV12-3 or TRBV12-4 to TRBJ1-5, with TRBD1 identical over 7 bases. Specimen: PBMCs from blood, collected approximately 13 days after vaccination. The CDR3 region is CASSFVRGSQPQHF. The CDR3 DNA reads TGTGCCAGCAGTTTCGTCAGGGGGAGTCAGCCCCAGCATTTT.